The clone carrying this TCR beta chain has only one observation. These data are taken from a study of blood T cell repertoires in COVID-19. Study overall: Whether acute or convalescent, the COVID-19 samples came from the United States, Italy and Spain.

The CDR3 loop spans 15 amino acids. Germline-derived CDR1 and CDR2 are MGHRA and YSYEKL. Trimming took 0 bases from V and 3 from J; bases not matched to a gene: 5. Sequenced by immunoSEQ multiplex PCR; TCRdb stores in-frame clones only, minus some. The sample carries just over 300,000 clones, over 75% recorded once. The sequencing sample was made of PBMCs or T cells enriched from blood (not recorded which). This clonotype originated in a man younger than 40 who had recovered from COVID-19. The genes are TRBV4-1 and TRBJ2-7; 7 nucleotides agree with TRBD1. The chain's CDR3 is CASSQEDRDGYEQYF. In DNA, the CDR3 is TGCGCCAGCAGCCAAGAAGACAGGGATGGCTACGAGCAGTACTTC.